The 7 T cell receptor beta chains below all came from one sample that was sequenced in a study of blood T cells in healthy people across ages. A J-beta primer mix and a sample-barcoded 5' primer were used in a second PCR of about 7 to 12 cycles. TCRdb analysed the 5' RACE reads with MiXCR anew, one entry per CDR3 protein. The sample has about 640,000 distinct CDR3 sequences; about 30% are singletons. The specimen sequenced was blood. Receptors were obtained from a woman older than 75 in good health.

The chain employs TRBV7-9 and TRBJ2-4, with 7 bases matching TRBD1. With the DNA end fitting TRBJ2-7 better, the J assignment may be wrong. This CDR3 region has 15 residues. Per germline, CDR1 SEHNR and CDR2 FQNEAQ (reference sequence). The CDR3 protein is CVGSGLTGSSYEQYF. The CDR3 nucleotides are TGTGTCGGCAGCGGCTTGACAGGGTCCTCCTACGAGCAGTACTTC.

This clonotype was observed many times. The chain combines TRBV20-1 with TRBJ1-1; 7 bases fit TRBD1. CDR3 length: 14 amino acids. Looked up from germline, CDR1 is DFQATT and CDR2 is SNEGSKA (reference sequence). Losses at the gene ends were 0 bases for V and 5 bases for J; bases not matched to a gene: 6. Here the CDR3 DNA reads TGCAGTGCTAGAGATCGCGGCAGGGGGACTGAAGCTTTCTTT. Translated: CSARDRGRGTEAFF.

This clonotype has a count of ten or more. This chain uses TRBV28 with TRBJ2-7, with 7 bases lining up with TRBD1. Germline assignment: CDR1 MDHEN and CDR2 SYDVKM. V gave up 6 bases and J gave up 2 bases; unmatched junction bases: 13. This CDR3 comprises 16 residues. The CDR3 nucleotides read TGTGCCAGCAGCTTCAGTTCAGGGGGTAGAGCCTACGAGCAGTACTTC. Translated, it gives CASSFSSGGRAYEQYF.

Ten or more counts support this clonotype. This chain joins TRBV9 and TRBJ1-6, with 7 bases aligning to TRBD1. The CDR3 has 14 amino acids. Germline loops: CDR1 SGDLS, CDR2 YYNGEE. V shed 0 bases and J 6 bases; nucleotides not matched to a gene: 0. DNA of the CDR3: TGTGCCAGCAGCGTAGACAGGGGTAATTCACCCCTCCACTTT. Amino acids: CASSVDRGNSPLHF.

This chain joins TRBV5-1 and TRBJ1-3; unclear D gene. The CDR3 length is 17 residues. V lost 1 base and J lost 4, with 18 bases in between. Germline V gene sequence: CDR1 SGHRS, CDR2 YFSETQ. CDR3 DNA sequence: TGCGCCAGCAGCTTGATGACGGCCGGGGTTAAAGGAAACACCATATATTTT. Protein product: CASSLMTAGVKGNTIYF. The full variable domain, completed using reference TRBV5-1 and TRBJ1-3, is KAGVTQTPRYLIKTRGQQVTLSCSPISGHRSVSWYQQTPGQGLQFLFEYFSETQRNKGNFPGRFSGRQFSNSRSEMNVSTLELGDSALYLCASSLMTAGVKGNTIYFGEGSWLTVV.

The V call is TRBV6-2 or TRBV6-3, the J call TRBJ1-1, with unresolved D. The CDR3 totals 16 residues. Germline V gene data show CDR1 as MNHEY and CDR2 as SVGEGT. Trimming pared 5 bases from V and 0 bases from J, leaving 16 bases between. CDR3 nucleotides: TGTGCCAGCAGTAGTCACCGACAATTCATGAACACTGAAGCTTTCTTT. Translated: CASSSHRQFMNTEAFF.

This chain links TRBV30 with TRBJ2-6; possible D gene TRBD1, 6 bases. Germline V gives CDR1 GTSNPN, CDR2 SVGIG (reference sequence). The CDR3 is made up of 13 amino acids. The ends were cut back, 6 bases at V and 2 bases at J, with 8 bases in the middle. The CDR3 region is CACSGAGANVLTF. The CDR3 nucleotides are TGTGCCTGCTCAGGGGCTGGGGCCAACGTCCTGACTTTC.